The rows below give T cell receptor beta chains drawn from one sample of a study of blood T cells in healthy people across ages. Using its own MiXCR run on the 5' RACE reads, TCRdb lists one record per CDR3 protein. The data contain around 710,000 distinct CDR3 sequences, roughly 45% of them singletons. The specimen was blood. All receptors derive from a woman in her sixties or seventies in good health. The CDR3 runs from the conserved cysteine through the conserved F or W.

V gene,J gene,CDR3 length,CDR3 protein
TRBV20-1,TRBJ2-1,14,CSARARLARGEQFF
TRBV7-2,TRBJ2-5,16,CASSLATSGRGETQYF
TRBV5-1,TRBJ1-1,14,CASSPNGLNTEAFF
TRBV10-3,TRBJ2-5,15,CAISPRVGVLYEQYF
TRBV12-3/TRBV12-4,TRBJ2-1,17,CASSLGLASGRAFEQFF
TRBV20-1,TRBJ1-5,13,CSFTGGEGQPQHF
TRBV11-2,TRBJ2-5,15,CASSVGGATGETQYF
TRBV6-5,TRBJ1-5,15,CASSYSYYSNQPQHF
TRBV27,TRBJ1-1,13,CASSDAGFTEAFF
TRBV2,TRBJ2-3,13,CASARESTDTQYF
TRBV24-1,TRBJ1-5,13,CATNWTGSQPQHF
TRBV12-3/TRBV12-4,TRBJ1-4,12,CASTIQGDRLFF
TRBV6-5,TRBJ1-2,13,CASRTGTTAGYTF
TRBV12-3/TRBV12-4,TRBJ2-2,15,CASTRQGAFTGELFF
TRBV27,TRBJ2-5,15,CASSYPSGLNNEQYF
TRBV2,TRBJ2-5,12,CASSENVETQYF
TRBV2,TRBJ1-6,15,CASSERDRDNSPLHF
TRBV6-5,TRBJ2-2,18,CASSSYPGTGGTTGELFF
TRBV4-2,TRBJ2-3,17,CASSQDGTSGSTDTQYF
TRBV7-2,-,18,CASSSPRCSGGESYEQYF
TRBV9,TRBJ2-3,20,CASSSSFPARDSYATDTQYF
TRBV27,TRBJ2-7,15,CASSHRGLSSYEQYF
TRBV6-5,TRBJ2-7,15,CASSYSLTQPYEQYF
TRBV20-1,TRBJ2-1,15,CSARDPTDRGVGQFF
TRBV28,TRBJ1-5,16,CASSLSEGVLDLCQHF
TRBV9,TRBJ2-3,13,CASSVGPRDTQYF
TRBV9,TRBJ1-1,17,CASTVLGDYYMNTEAYF
TRBV5-1,TRBJ2-1,15,CASSPNSELYNEQFF
TRBV20-1,TRBJ1-1,13,CSADGTGGTEAFF
TRBV6-1,TRBJ2-7,13,CASSALDRGEQYF
TRBV14,TRBJ1-1,15,CASSPIWQGHTEAFF
TRBV20-1,TRBJ2-1,14,CSARDGGSYNEQFF
TRBV10-3,TRBJ2-7,18,CAISGTGGGTAGSYEQYF
TRBV12-3/TRBV12-4,TRBJ2-3,14,CASRRDPGTDTQYF
TRBV6-5,TRBJ2-5,15,CASSYSSGNQETQYF